The 14 T cell receptor beta chains below all came from one sample that was sequenced in a study of beta chain features in type 1 diabetes. The isolated RNA, all of it, was reverse transcribed, so expressed TCRB transcripts were what got sequenced. Measured with immunoSEQ multiplex PCR; TCRdb has only the in-frame clones, and not every one. Of 250,000 to 300,000 clones in the sample, around 7.8% were seen once. The sequenced sample was central memory CD4+ T cells from blood. Source of these receptors: a woman between 18 and 30 years old in good health.

The chain recombines TRBV29-1 with TRBJ2-2; 10 nucleotides agree with TRBD1. The germline CDR1 and CDR2 sequences are SQVTM and ANQGSEA. CDR3 length: 14 amino acids. The V segment lost 7 bases and the J segment 4 bases; nucleotides outside the gene matches: 6. The CDR3 loop is CSGGTGEFTGELFF. In DNA, the CDR3 is TGCAGCGGGGGGACAGGGGAGTTCACCGGGGAGCTGTTTTTT.

This clone came up a few times. The chain has TRBV19 and TRBJ2-5; 11 positions agree with TRBD2. The trim removed 2 bases at V and 3 bases at J, leaving 8 bases unmatched. CDR1 LNHDA and CDR2 SQIVND come from the germline V gene (reference sequence). The CDR3 sequence is 17 residues long. The CDR3, as DNA: TGTGCCAGTAGTATAAAACTAGCGGGAGTCGTGAAAGAGACCCAGTACTTC. It yields the protein CASSIKLAGVVKETQYF.

There are a few counts of this clone. This chain connects TRBV7-9 to TRBJ2-3; D is possibly TRBD2 (5 bases). Germline V gene data show CDR1 as SEHNR and CDR2 as FQNEAQ (reference sequence). The CDR3 is made up of 13 amino acids. Trimming removed 4 bases from V and 1 base from J, with 6 bases in between. The CDR3 reads CASSYGGTDTQYF. The DNA for the CDR3 is TGTGCCAGCAGCTACGGGGGCACAGATACGCAGTATTTT. Complete variable domain (other parts from reference TRBV7-9 and TRBJ2-3): DTGVSQNPRHKITKRGQNVTFRCDPISEHNRLYWYRQTLGQGPEFLTYFQNEAQLEKSRLLSDRFSAERPKGSFSTLEIQRTEQGDSAMYLCASSYGGTDTQYFGPGTRLTVL.

The gene calls are TRBV7-3 and TRBJ2-7; D possibly uses TRBD1 or TRBD2 (6 bases each). This CDR3 region has 13 residues. Trimming cost V 2 bases and J 6 bases, with 11 bases left between them. The germline gives CDR1 SGHTA, CDR2 FQGTGA. The CDR3 protein is CASSLAGGFEQYF. DNA of the CDR3: TGTGCCAGCAGCTTAGCCGGGGGCTTCGAGCAGTACTTC.

The rearrangement uses TRBV5-8 and TRBJ1-4; TRBD1 matches at 10 bases. The CDR3 totals 15 residues. In germline, CDR1 is SGHTS, CDR2 YDEGEE. V lost 3 bases and J lost 8; bases outside the gene matches: 7. This CDR3 reads CASSSSGTGDEKLFF. The CDR3 DNA reads as TGTGCCAGCAGCTCCTCGGGGACAGGGGACGAAAAACTGTTTTTT.

The rearrangement joins TRBV7-9 to TRBJ2-7, with D possibly being TRBD2 (5 bases). Trimming took 9 bases from V and 2 from J, leaving 17 bases between them. Germline assignment: CDR1 SEHNR and CDR2 FQNEAQ (reference sequence). The CDR3 is made up of 14 amino acids. DNA of the CDR3: TGTGCCAGTCTGAAAGACGGAGGAGCCTACGAGCAGTACTTC. Protein: CASLKDGGAYEQYF.

This clone has more than one count but fewer than ten. The chain links TRBV6-6 to TRBJ1-5, with 7 nucleotides matching TRBD1. There are 14 residues in the CDR3. Trimming removed 6 bases from V and 6 bases from J; junction bases left unmatched: 8. Germline-derived CDR1 and CDR2 are MNHNY and SVGAGI (reference sequence). CDR3 sequence reads: CASRLTGNGQPQHF. The CDR3 region has the DNA TGTGCCAGCAGACTGACAGGGAACGGTCAGCCCCAGCATTTT.

There are many counts of this clone. The rearrangement joins TRBV7-9 to TRBJ2-5; D is ambiguous. CDR1 is SEHNR, CDR2 FQNEAQ, per germline (reference sequence). There are 13 residues in the CDR3. Trimming cost V 3 bases and J 5 bases, with 10 bases left between them. CDR3 DNA sequence: TGTGCCAGCAGCTTTGACAACGGGGAGACCCAGTACTTC. It is translated as CASSFDNGETQYF.

This clone was seen at least ten times. V and J are TRBV4-3 and TRBJ2-2, with 7 nucleotides matching TRBD1. Germline CDR1 LGHNA, CDR2 YSLEER. Trimming at V came to 2 bases and at J to 6 bases, leaving 9 bases not matched to a gene. This CDR3 region has 16 residues. The CDR3 region is CASSQLTGQFPGELFF. DNA for the CDR3: TGCGCCAGCAGCCAATTGACAGGGCAGTTCCCCGGGGAGCTGTTTTTT.

This clone was found a few times. The V call is TRBV2, the J call TRBJ1-1, with no clear D. The CDR3 has 12 amino acids. The germline V gene has CDR1 SNHLY and CDR2 FYNNEI. Trimming removed 6 bases at V and 11 bases at J, with 16 bases between. Written as DNA, the CDR3 is TGTGCCAGCAGCTTCACCCCAGGATGGGCTTTCTTT. Protein product: CASSFTPGWAFF.

V is TRBV11-2 and J is TRBJ2-3; a weak D match, TRBD2 (6 bases). The CDR3 has 15 amino acids. The germline CDR1 and CDR2 sequences are SGHAT and FQNNGV. V was clipped by 3 bases and J by 2 bases, with 12 bases between them. The CDR3 reads CASSFRARDTDTQYF. The DNA for the CDR3 is TGTGCCAGCAGCTTTAGAGCGCGGGACACAGATACGCAGTATTTT.

This rearrangement joins TRBV5-1 to TRBJ1-1; perhaps TRBD1 as D (5 bases). V lost 3 bases and J lost 4, with 13 bases in between. The CDR3 contains 14 residues. The germline gives CDR1 SGHRS, CDR2 YFSETQ. CDR3 loop: CASSSASGFTEAFF. CDR3 DNA sequence: TGCGCCAGCAGCTCTGCCTCAGGGTTCACTGAAGCTTTCTTT. Variable domain in full (rest from reference TRBV5-1 and TRBJ1-1): KAGVTQTPRYLIKTRGQQVTLSCSPISGHRSVSWYQQTPGQGLQFLFEYFSETQRNKGNFPGRFSGRQFSNSRSEMNVSTLELGDSALYLCASSSASGFTEAFFGQGTRLTVV.

This chain joins TRBV9 and TRBJ1-1, with a possible D match to TRBD1 (5 bases). Per germline, CDR1 SGDLS and CDR2 YYNGEE. The CDR3 contains 14 residues. V was pared by 3 bases and J by 0 bases, with 9 bases between. DNA for the CDR3: TGTGCCAGCAGCGAAGGGGCCGTGAACACTGAAGCTTTCTTT. Translation: CASSEGAVNTEAFF.

This clone was counted at least ten times. The chain carries TRBV18 and TRBJ2-3; TRBD1 matches 7 bases. Germline trimming cut 6 bases from V and 2 bases from J; bases unmatched to any gene: 5. The CDR3 is made up of 14 amino acids. CDR1 and CDR2 from the germline V gene are KGHSH and LQKENI. The CDR3 here is CASSGQAPTDTQYF. CDR3 nucleotides: TGTGCCAGCTCCGGACAGGCGCCCACAGATACGCAGTATTTT.